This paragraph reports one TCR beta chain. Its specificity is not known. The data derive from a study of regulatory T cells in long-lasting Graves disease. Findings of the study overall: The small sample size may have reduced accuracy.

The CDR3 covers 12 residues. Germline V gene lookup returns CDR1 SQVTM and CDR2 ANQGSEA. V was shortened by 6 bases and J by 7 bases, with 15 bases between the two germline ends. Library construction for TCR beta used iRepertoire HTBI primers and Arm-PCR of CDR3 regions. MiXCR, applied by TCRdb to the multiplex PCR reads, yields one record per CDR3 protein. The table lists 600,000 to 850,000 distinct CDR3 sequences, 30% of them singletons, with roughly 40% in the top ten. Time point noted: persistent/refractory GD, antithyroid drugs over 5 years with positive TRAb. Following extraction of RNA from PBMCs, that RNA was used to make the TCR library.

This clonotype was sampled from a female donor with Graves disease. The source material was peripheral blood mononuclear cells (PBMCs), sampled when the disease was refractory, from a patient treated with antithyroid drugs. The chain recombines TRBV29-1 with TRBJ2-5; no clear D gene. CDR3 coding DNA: TGCAGCGTCACTGGACCGAAGGGGACCCAGTACTTC. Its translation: CSVTGPKGTQYF.